Below are 16 T cell receptor beta chains sequenced from a single sample in a study of vaccination and CD4 T cells after COVID-19. Treatment reported: approximately nine-day PBMC culture with coronavirus spike peptide pools or control peptides (ViraFEST assay). Oncomine TCR Beta short-read sequencing was applied to DNA from cultured CD4+ T cells. TCRdb redid the calling of the PCR reads with MiXCR, one entry per CDR3 protein. The table records about 7,800 distinct CDR3 sequences, about three fifths of them present only once. The antigens these receptors bind are not known. The specimen was CD4+ T cells from blood, cultured in vitro. Every receptor here comes from a human donor who had recovered from COVID-19.

This clonotype has a handful of counts. CDR3 DNA sequence: TGTGCCACTGCGGGGGGGCAGGCCAAGGAGACCCAGTACTTC. This gives the protein CATAGGQAKETQYF. This chain connects TRBV11-3 to TRBJ2-5; 9 bases line up with TRBD2. The CDR3 contains 14 residues. V dropped 10 bases and J dropped 5; count of bases not matched to a gene: 11. The V gene's germline CDR1 is SGHNT and CDR2 YENEEA.

The V gene is TRBV19, the J gene TRBJ2-2; D ambiguous. V was clipped by 3 bases and J by 0 bases, with 5 bases between them. The CDR3 consists of 14 residues. From germline, CDR1 is LNHDA and CDR2 SQIVND (reference sequence). CDR3 region: CASSIVPNTGELFF. The CDR3 coding sequence is TGTGCCAGTAGTATTGTTCCGAACACCGGGGAGCTGTTTTTT.

CDR3: CASSSQGTDTQYF. DNA of the CDR3: TGTGCCAGCAGCTCACAGGGCACAGATACGCAGTATTTT. This chain joins TRBV7-9 and TRBJ2-3; perhaps TRBD1 as D (5 bases). CDR3 length: 13 amino acids. CDR1 is SEHNR, CDR2 FQNEAQ, per germline (reference sequence). Trimming took 4 bases from V and 1 from J, leaving 6 bases between them.

V is TRBV5-1 and J is TRBJ1-5, with D uncertain. Germline V gene sequence: CDR1 SGHRS, CDR2 YFSETQ. V was clipped by 0 bases and J by 0 bases, with 1 base between them. This CDR3 is 13 amino acids long. The CDR3 region is CASSLDSNQPQHF. The CDR3 nucleotides read TGCGCCAGCAGCTTGGATAGCAATCAGCCCCAGCATTTT.

The V and J genes are TRBV6-1 and TRBJ1-1; 9 bases are shared with TRBD1. Looked up from germline, CDR1 is MNHNS and CDR2 is SASEGT. Trimming removed 6 bases from V and 4 bases from J; junction bases left unmatched: 3. The CDR3 is 13 amino acids. The CDR3: CASRGQGSTEAFF. In nucleotides, the CDR3 is TGTGCCAGCAGAGGACAGGGGAGCACTGAAGCTTTCTTT.

The CDR3 is CASSQDLPGTDTQYF. The CDR3 nucleotides are TGCGCCAGCAGCCAAGATCTTCCCGGCACAGATACGCAGTATTTT. This chain uses TRBV4-1 with TRBJ2-3; D is unresolved. Between the trimmed V and J ends, which lost 0 bases and 1 base, there was a span of 8 bases. The CDR3 is 15 amino acids. CDR1 is MGHRA, CDR2 YSYEKL, per germline.

The V and J genes are TRBV19 and TRBJ1-5; D possibly corresponds to TRBD1 (5 bases). Trimming removed 8 bases from V and 6 bases from J, with 20 bases in between. From germline, CDR1 is LNHDA and CDR2 SQIVND (reference sequence). This CDR3 has 15 amino acids. The CDR3 loop reads CASSTGHPGTQPQHF. In DNA form, the CDR3 reads TGTGCCAGTTCGACCGGACACCCTGGGACTCAGCCCCAGCATTTT. Complete variable domain (other parts from reference TRBV19 and TRBJ1-5): DGGITQSPKYLFRKEGQNVTLSCEQNLNHDAMYWYRQDPGQGLRLIYYSQIVNDFQKGDIAEGYSVSREKKESFPLTVTSAQKNPTAFYLCASSTGHPGTQPQHFGDGTRLSIL.

This clonotype was observed a single time. The chain joins TRBV7-9 to TRBJ1-2; 8 positions agree with TRBD1. The trim removed 5 bases at V and 0 bases at J, leaving 2 bases unmatched. Germline CDR1 is SEHNR and CDR2 is FQNEAQ (reference sequence). The CDR3 totals 14 residues. This chain's CDR3 is CASSTGGSNYGYTF. CDR3 sequence (DNA): TGTGCCAGCAGCACAGGGGGTTCTAACTATGGCTACACCTTC.

This chain links TRBV21-1 with TRBJ2-3. TRBV21-1 represents a pseudogene. The CDR3 runs to 12 residues. CDR3 amino acids: CASSPNTDTQYF. The CDR3 bases are TGTGCCAGCAGCCCAAACACAGATACGCAGTATTTT.

The chain employs TRBV20-1 and TRBJ1-3; TRBD1 agrees at 12 bases. Germline trimming cut 6 bases from V and 6 bases from J; bases unmatched to any gene: 18. Germline assignment: CDR1 DFQATT and CDR2 SNEGSKA (reference sequence). The CDR3 extends over 18 amino acids. CDR3 coding DNA: TGCAGTGCGAGATCGGGACAGGGGGCCGAGGCCGGGTCAAACACCATATATTTT. Encoded protein: CSARSGQGAEAGSNTIYF.

Only a few counts were recorded for this clonotype. The J gene is TRBJ2-3, the V gene TRBV11-3; TRBD2 matches at 10 bases. The germline V gene has CDR1 SGHNT and CDR2 YENEEA. Trimming took 3 bases from V and 3 from J; bases not matched to a gene: 3. CDR3 size: 15 residues. The CDR3 reads CASSLASGGTDTQYF. CDR3 nucleotide sequence: TGTGCCAGCAGCTTGGCTAGCGGGGGTACAGATACGCAGTATTTT. Complete variable domain (other parts from reference TRBV11-3 and TRBJ2-3): EAGVVQSPRYKIIEKKQPVAFWCNPISGHNTLYWYLQNLGQGPELLIRYENEEAVDDSQLPKDRFSAERLKGVDSTLKIQPAELGDSAVYLCASSLASGGTDTQYFGPGTRLTVL.

The chain recombines TRBV20-1 with TRBJ2-3; D assignment may be TRBD1 or TRBD2 (5 bases each). The V gene lost 2 bases and the J gene lost 0 bases, with 9 bases spanning the gap. This CDR3 is 14 amino acids long. Germline V lookup: CDR1 DFQATT, CDR2 SNEGSKA (reference sequence). The CDR3 region has the DNA TGCAGTGCTAGATACAGGACTAGCACAGATACGCAGTATTTT. Residues: CSARYRTSTDTQYF.

This clonotype has just a few counts. The rearrangement uses TRBV6-1 and TRBJ1-1; D is ambiguous. The germline CDR1 and CDR2 sequences are MNHNS and SASEGT. CDR3 length: 17 amino acids. Trimming cost V 10 bases and J 0 bases, with 24 bases left between them. This CDR3 is CATDPSAGRPLNTEAFF. For the CDR3, the DNA is TGTGCCACCGATCCCAGCGCGGGCAGACCCTTGAACACTGAAGCTTTCTTT.

J is TRBJ2-1 and V is TRBV6-5; TRBD2 agrees at 10 bases. Germline assignment: CDR1 MNHEY and CDR2 SVGAGI. The CDR3 extends over 17 amino acids. With 0 bases clipped from V and 6 bases from J, the junction kept 8 bases outside the gene matches. The CDR3 DNA follows: TGTGCCAGCAGTTACTCGATGACGACTAGCGGGTCCAATGAGCAGTTCTTC. The encoded protein is CASSYSMTTSGSNEQFF.

J is TRBJ2-5 and V is TRBV7-9, with unresolved D. This CDR3 comprises 15 residues. V lost 1 base and J lost 0, with 9 bases in between. Germline V gene data show CDR1 as SEHNR and CDR2 as FQNEAQ (reference sequence). The CDR3 reads CASSLVGPNQETQYF. The CDR3 DNA reads TGTGCCAGCAGCTTAGTTGGACCGAACCAAGAGACCCAGTACTTC.

The J gene is TRBJ1-5, the V gene TRBV18; 8 nucleotides match TRBD1. CDR1 KGHSH and CDR2 LQKENI come from the germline V gene. The CDR3 is made up of 16 amino acids. V shed 0 bases, J shed 9 bases, and the junction held 10 bases outside the gene matches. Here the CDR3 DNA reads TGTGCCAGCTCACCACCGCCGACAGGGGATAACTGGCCCCAGCATTTT. Translation: CASSPPPTGDNWPQHF. Full variable domain (missing parts from reference TRBV18 and TRBJ1-5): NAGVMQNPRHLVRRRGQEARLRCSPMKGHSHVYWYRQLPEEGLKFMVYLQKENIIDESGMPKERFSAEFPKEGPSILRIQQVVRGDSAAYFCASSPPPTGDNWPQHFGDGTRLSIL.